There are many counts of the clone carrying this TCR beta chain. The target antigen is unknown. The data were obtained in a study of T cell responses to AZD1222 COVID-19 vaccine. Study-level information: The study pooled second doses at about 4 or about 12 weeks. Study-wide results and caveats: Reports indicate that nearly half of spike-specific TCRs are directed at unmutated variant regions. At baseline, just a handful of AZD1222 recipients tested seropositive. Spike-specific TCR breadth and depth both grew after two AZD1222 doses.

The germline gives CDR1 MDHEN, CDR2 SYDVKM. The V gene lost 8 bases and the J gene lost 5 bases, with 18 bases spanning the gap. There are 14 residues in the CDR3. TCRdb's table, derived via immunoSEQ multiplex PCR, lists solely in-frame clones and lacks some. Of around 100,000 clones in the sample, approximately 81% were seen once. The receptor was isolated from an adult in good health. The chain combines TRBV28 with TRBJ1-1; D may be TRBD1 (6 bases). The starting material was peripheral blood, obtained on day 0 of AZD1222 vaccination. CDR3 nucleotide sequence: TGTGCCAGCGGATCCGCTCAGGGGAGGACTGAAGCTTTCTTT. Residues: CASGSAQGRTEAFF.